One sample yielded the 13 T cell receptor beta chains listed below, sequenced in a study of T cell clones after liver transplantation. Sequenced by immunoSEQ multiplex PCR; TCRdb stores in-frame clones only, minus some. Of about 76,000 clones in the sample, around four fifths were seen once. The sequencing used CD4+ T cells from blood, collected at the 22-month timepoint. These receptors were taken from a human patient who received a liver transplant. A subset of T cells may come from the graft donor.

A single count supports this clone. V and J are TRBV18 and TRBJ2-2, with D unclear. The CDR3 length is 15 residues. The V end was cut by 2 bases, the J end by 0 bases, with 7 bases between. Germline V gene lookup returns CDR1 KGHSH and CDR2 LQKENI. In DNA, the CDR3 is TGTGCCAGCTCACCAAGCATAACGAACACCGGGGAGCTGTTTTTT. Its translation: CASSPSITNTGELFF. The full variable domain, with the rest looked up from reference TRBV18 and TRBJ2-2, is NAGVMQNPRHLVRRRGQEARLRCSPMKGHSHVYWYRQLPEEGLKFMVYLQKENIIDESGMPKERFSAEFPKEGPSILRIQQVVRGDSAAYFCASSPSITNTGELFFGEGSRLTVL.

The genes are TRBV7-9 and TRBJ2-1; D remains unclear. Trimming took off 2 bases at V and 7 bases at J, with 6 bases between the two ends. This CDR3 comprises 12 residues. Germline CDR1 reads SEHNR; CDR2 reads FQNEAQ (reference sequence). The CDR3 region is CASSLSSNEQFF. The CDR3 DNA reads as TGTGCCAGCAGCTTATCATCTAATGAGCAGTTCTTC.

This clone was counted a few times. The chain couples TRBV5-8 to TRBJ1-4, with unresolved D. CDR3 length: 18 amino acids. The germline V gene has CDR1 SGHTS and CDR2 YDEGEE. V was pared by 0 bases and J by 7 bases, with 22 bases between. CDR3 bases: TGTGCCAGCAGCTTGGCGACGGGAAGGAGGTTCTTGGGTGAAAAACTGTTTTTT. This encodes CASSLATGRRFLGEKLFF.

The rearrangement joins TRBV4-3 to TRBJ2-5, with D possibly being TRBD2 (5 bases). Germline V gene lookup returns CDR1 LGHNA and CDR2 YSLEER. V dropped 0 bases and J dropped 5 bases, with 13 bases sitting between them. CDR3 size: 15 residues. This chain's CDR3 is CASSQDIRGGETQYF. CDR3 sequence (DNA): TGCGCCAGCAGCCAAGATATTCGGGGTGGGGAGACCCAGTACTTC.

This clone was picked up one time. This chain uses TRBV5-6 with TRBJ2-7; 9 bases fit TRBD2. This CDR3 is built from 15 residues. The V segment lost 4 bases and the J segment 4 bases; nucleotides outside the gene matches: 9. The V gene's germline CDR1 is SGHDT and CDR2 YYEEEE. CDR3 in amino acids: CASSKAGGGGYEQYF. CDR3 nucleotides: TGTGCCAGCAGCAAGGCGGGGGGGGGTGGTTACGAGCAGTACTTC.

This rearrangement joins TRBV30 to TRBJ2-5; 7 bases line up with TRBD2. V trimming: 8 bases; J trimming: 5 bases; junction bases outside the gene matches: 14. This CDR3 contains 14 residues. Germline assignment: CDR1 GTSNPN and CDR2 SVGIG (reference sequence). CDR3: CAGAGLPGGETQYF. CDR3 sequence (DNA): TGTGCCGGGGCGGGGCTCCCCGGGGGGGAGACCCAGTACTTC.

V gene TRBV7-3 combines with J gene TRBJ2-2; 7 positions agree with TRBD2. This CDR3 is built from 16 residues. Germline CDR1 SGHTA, CDR2 FQGTGA. V shed 5 bases and J 2 bases; nucleotides not matched to a gene: 8. This CDR3 reads CASSRTGTTNTGELFF. The CDR3 DNA follows: TGTGCCAGCAGCCGAACCGGGACTACTAACACCGGGGAGCTGTTTTTT.

The CDR3 loop is CASSEGDRRDEKLFF. The DNA of the CDR3 is TGTGCCAGCAGCGAGGGGGACAGGCGGGATGAAAAACTGTTTTTT. The V gene is TRBV9, the J gene TRBJ1-4, with 8 bases lining up with TRBD1. CDR1 SGDLS and CDR2 YYNGEE come from the germline V gene. Trimming removed 3 bases from V and 6 bases from J; junction bases left unmatched: 7. This CDR3 has 15 residues.

V usage is TRBV28 and J usage is TRBJ2-7; D not resolved. CDR3 length equals 15 residues. Trimming took off 5 bases at V and 2 bases at J, with 16 bases between the two ends. Germline V gives CDR1 MDHEN, CDR2 SYDVKM. The CDR3 bases are TGTGCCAGCAGTGAACGGGCGCTGCTAGCCTACGAGCAGTACTTC. Its translation is CASSERALLAYEQYF.

There are a few counts of this clone. The rearrangement joins TRBV5-6 to TRBJ1-3; D remains unclear. CDR3 size: 13 residues. Looked up from germline, CDR1 is SGHDT and CDR2 is YYEEEE. Trimming shortened V by 4 bases and J by 0 bases, and 5 bases separated the two germline ends. This CDR3 is CASSLYSGNTIYF. The DNA for the CDR3 is TGTGCCAGCAGCCTCTACTCTGGAAACACCATATATTTT.

On this clone: At one end, the junction sequence differs from germline, possibly due to a read error. The chain employs TRBV9 and TRBJ2-2, with 7 bases lining up with TRBD1. From germline, CDR1 is SGDLS and CDR2 YYNGEE. This CDR3 is built from 15 residues. The chain's CDR3 is CASSVDRAGTGELFF. CDR3 nucleotide sequence: TGTGCCAGCAGTGTAGACAGGGCCGGTACCGGGGAGCTGTTTTTT.

The V call is TRBV30, the J call TRBJ2-4, with a tentative D call TRBD1 (6 bases). V was pared by 2 bases and J by 5 bases, with 10 bases between. CDR3 size: 13 residues. Germline V gene sequence: CDR1 GTSNPN, CDR2 SVGIG (reference sequence). Here the CDR3 reads CAWSRAGENIQYF. The CDR3 DNA follows: TGTGCCTGGAGTAGGGCAGGGGAAAACATTCAGTACTTC.

The chain is built from TRBV5-1 and TRBJ2-7; the D gene is possibly TRBD1 (5 bases). V shed 0 bases and J shed 5 bases, with 15 bases lying between them. The CDR3 length is 15 residues. Germline lookup yields CDR1 SGHRS and CDR2 YFSETQ. CDR3 loop: CASSLAVGQIHEQYF. The CDR3 DNA reads TGCGCCAGCAGCTTGGCCGTAGGACAAATCCACGAGCAGTACTTC.